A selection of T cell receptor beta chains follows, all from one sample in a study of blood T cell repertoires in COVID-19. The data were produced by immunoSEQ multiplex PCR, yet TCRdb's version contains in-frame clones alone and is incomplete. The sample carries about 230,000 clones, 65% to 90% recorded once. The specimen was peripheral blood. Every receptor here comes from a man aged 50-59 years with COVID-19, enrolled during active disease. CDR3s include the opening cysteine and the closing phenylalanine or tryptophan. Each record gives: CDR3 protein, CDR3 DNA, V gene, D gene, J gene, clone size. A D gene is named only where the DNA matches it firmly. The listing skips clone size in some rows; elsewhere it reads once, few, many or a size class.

CASSQNQGNIQYF	TGTGCCAGCAGCCAAAATCAGGGGAACATTCAGTACTTC	TRBV3-1/TRBV3-2	.	TRBJ2-4	.
CAWSGGGFNQPQHF	TGTGCCTGGAGTGGGGGGGGATTCAATCAGCCCCAGCATTTT	TRBV30	.	TRBJ1-5	.
CASSLAAGQPQHF	TGTGCCAGCAGTTTAGCGGCGGGACAGCCCCAGCATTTT	TRBV12-3/TRBV12-4	.	TRBJ1-5	.
CASTQRSGQHNSPLHF	TGTGCCAGCACTCAGAGAAGCGGGCAACATAATTCACCCCTCCACTTT	TRBV27	.	TRBJ1-6	.
CSASSDSATNEKLFF	TGCAGTGCCAGTAGTGACTCCGCAACTAATGAAAAACTGTTTTTT	TRBV20-1	.	TRBJ1-4	.
CSVPQQGASGELFF	TGCAGCGTTCCCCAACAGGGAGCTTCCGGGGAGCTGTTTTTT	TRBV29-1	.	TRBJ2-2	.
CASSQGIAEYYNEQFF	TGTGCCAGCAGCCAAGGTATAGCGGAATACTACAATGAGCAGTTCTTC	TRBV14	.	TRBJ2-1	once
CASSLEDRDRGGIRYF	TGTGCCAGCAGCTTAGAGGACCGGGACAGGGGAGGTATAAGGTACTTC	TRBV7-2	TRBD1	TRBJ2-7	many
CASSELGGSGNTIYF	TGTGCCAGCAGTGAACTCGGGGGCTCTGGAAACACCATATATTTT	TRBV2	.	TRBJ1-3	.
CASSPGITYEQYF	TGTGCCAGCTCACCCGGGATTACCTACGAGCAGTACTTC	TRBV18	.	TRBJ2-7	.
CSGGGNTEAFF	TGCTCGGGAGGGGGGAACACTGAAGCTTTCTTT	TRBV20-1	.	TRBJ1-1	.
CASSKVVAGGDYEQYF	TGTGCCAGCAGCAAAGTGGTAGCGGGGGGGGACTACGAGCAGTACTTC	TRBV21-1	.	TRBJ2-7	.
CASSYGGGSNEKLFF	TGTGCCAGCAGTTACGGCGGGGGTTCGAATGAAAAACTGTTTTTT	TRBV6-5	.	TRBJ1-4	.
CASRPLVSETQYF	TGTGCCAGCAGGCCCCTAGTATCTGAGACCCAGTACTTC	TRBV2	.	TRBJ2-5	.
CASSLVTGAQETQYF	TGTGCCAGCAGCTTAGTGACAGGGGCCCAAGAGACCCAGTACTTC	TRBV7-9	TRBD1	TRBJ2-5	.
CASSLTENTEAFF	TGTGCCAGCAGCTTAACAGAGAACACTGAAGCTTTCTTT	TRBV7-7	.	TRBJ1-1	.
CATSDSGHSGNTIYF	TGTGCCACCAGCGACTCGGGTCACTCTGGAAACACCATATATTTT	TRBV15	.	TRBJ1-3	.
CASSLFGQGLSYEQYF	TGTGCCAGCAGTTTATTCGGACAGGGCCTCTCCTACGAGCAGTACTTC	TRBV28	TRBD1	TRBJ2-7	.
CASSVAGGGLYEQYF	TGTGCCAGCAGCGTAGCCGGGGGGGGCCTCTACGAGCAGTACTTC	TRBV9	TRBD2	TRBJ2-7	.
CASSYSTARGSNEQFF	TGTGCCAGCAGTTACTCGACGGCGCGGGGGTCCAATGAGCAGTTCTTC	TRBV6-5	TRBD2	TRBJ2-1	.
CATSESGTNSNQPQHF	TGTGCCACCAGTGAGTCCGGGACAAATAGCAATCAGCCCCAGCATTTT	TRBV24-1	.	TRBJ1-5	.
CAWSVLADWAETQYF	TGTGCCTGGAGTGTACTTGCGGACTGGGCCGAGACCCAGTACTTC	TRBV30	.	TRBJ2-5	once
CSVEKVEGSHEQYF	TGCAGCGTTGAAAAGGTGGAGGGGAGCCACGAGCAGTACTTC	TRBV29-1	.	TRBJ2-7	.
CASSQSAVEAFF	TGTGCCAGCAGCCAATCCGCAGTTGAAGCTTTCTTT	TRBV14	.	TRBJ1-1	once
CASSPLAGVYETQYF	TGTGCCAGCAGTCCACTAGCGGGGGTTTATGAGACCCAGTACTTC	TRBV7-2	TRBD2	TRBJ2-5	.
CASSWEGIGTGELFF	TGCGCCAGCAGCTGGGAGGGTATCGGCACCGGGGAGCTGTTTTTT	TRBV5-1	TRBD2	TRBJ2-2	.
CASSRTGVTGELFF	TGTGCCAGCAGCCGGACAGGGGTCACCGGGGAGCTGTTTTTT	TRBV5-8	TRBD1	TRBJ2-2	.
CASSLMGPGTGELFF	TGTGCCAGCAGTTTAATGGGGCCCGGCACCGGGGAGCTGTTTTTT	TRBV27	.	TRBJ2-2	.
CASSLQGTEAFF	TGTGCCAGCAGCTTACAGGGAACTGAAGCTTTCTTT	TRBV5-4	.	TRBJ1-1	.
CASSRTTPHRQASGGSTDTQYF	TGTGCCAGCAGTCGAACCACCCCACATCGACAAGCTAGCGGGGGGTCCACAGATACGCAGTATTTT	TRBV27	TRBD2	TRBJ2-3	.
CASSTGTSGTGELFF	TGTGCCAGTTCAACCGGGACTAGCGGTACCGGGGAGCTGTTTTTT	TRBV19	TRBD2	TRBJ2-2	.
CASSEQGQQETQYF	TGCGCCAGCAGTGAGCAGGGACAGCAAGAGACCCAGTACTTC	TRBV10-1	TRBD1	TRBJ2-5	.
CASSDRGLIVGEQYF	TGTGCCAGCAGCGACAGGGGGCTAATAGTGGGGGAGCAGTACTTC	TRBV6-5	TRBD1	TRBJ2-7	.
CAISEQGNTEAFF	TGTGCCATCAGTGAACAGGGAAACACTGAAGCTTTCTTT	TRBV10-3	.	TRBJ1-1	.
CASSLRDFRNTDTQYF	TGCGCCAGCAGCCTCCGGGACTTCCGAAACACAGATACGCAGTATTTT	TRBV5-1	.	TRBJ2-3	.
CASSRGYNTEAFF	TGTGCCAGCAGTCGGGGATACAACACTGAAGCTTTCTTT	TRBV28	.	TRBJ1-1	.
CASSIAGGVRETQYF	TGTGCCAGTAGTATAGCAGGAGGGGTCCGGGAGACCCAGTACTTC	TRBV19	.	TRBJ2-5	.
CASRTGRGDTEAFF	TGTGCCAGTAGAACAGGGAGAGGGGACACTGAAGCTTTCTTT	TRBV19	.	TRBJ1-1	.
CASSGLAGGPLGGIQYF	TGTGCCAGTAGTGGACTAGCGGGGGGGCCTCTGGGTGGCATTCAGTACTTC	TRBV19	TRBD2	TRBJ2-4	.
CASSYLGSNEQFF	TGTGCCAGCAGCTACCTCGGGTCCAATGAGCAGTTCTTC	TRBV7-9	.	TRBJ2-1	.
CASSYGAGNQPQHF	TGTGCCAGCAGTTACGGGGCGGGAAATCAGCCCCAGCATTTT	TRBV6-6	.	TRBJ1-5	.
CSAEKGRGYEQYF	TGCAGCGCGGAGAAAGGGCGGGGGTACGAGCAGTACTTC	TRBV29-1	TRBD2	TRBJ2-7	.
CASSRKTTGQGYTF	TGTGCCAGCAGCCGTAAAACCACAGGTCAGGGCTACACCTTC	TRBV9	.	TRBJ1-2	.
CASAIPGGNYGYTF	TGTGCCAGCGCAATTCCCGGGGGGAACTATGGCTACACCTTC	TRBV28	.	TRBJ1-2	.
CASSPAPSGTYEQYF	TGTGCCAGCAGCCCCGCTCCTAGCGGGACTTACGAGCAGTACTTC	TRBV7-2	TRBD2	TRBJ2-7	.
CASSTTSGRSYEQYF	TGTGCCAGCAGCACGACTAGCGGGAGATCCTACGAGCAGTACTTC	TRBV5-5	TRBD2	TRBJ2-7	.
CAIAPGTGVYEQYF	TGTGCCATCGCCCCCGGGACAGGGGTCTACGAGCAGTACTTC	TRBV10-3	TRBD1	TRBJ2-7	.
CASSEATTNEKLFF	TGTGCCAGCAGTGAGGCAACAACTAATGAAAAACTGTTTTTT	TRBV6-1	.	TRBJ1-4	few